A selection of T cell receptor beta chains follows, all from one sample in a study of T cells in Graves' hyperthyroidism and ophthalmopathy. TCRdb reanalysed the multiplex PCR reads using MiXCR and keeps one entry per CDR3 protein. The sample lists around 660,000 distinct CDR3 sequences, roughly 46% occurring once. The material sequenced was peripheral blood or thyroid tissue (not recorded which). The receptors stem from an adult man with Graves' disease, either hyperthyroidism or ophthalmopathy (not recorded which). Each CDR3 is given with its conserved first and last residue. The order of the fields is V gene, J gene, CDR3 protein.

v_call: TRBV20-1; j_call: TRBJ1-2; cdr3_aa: CSARTPTGVNYGYTF
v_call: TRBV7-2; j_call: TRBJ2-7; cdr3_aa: CASSHSTGGGPLSYEQYF
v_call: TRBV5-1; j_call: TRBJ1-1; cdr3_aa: CASSLGGRVTEAFF
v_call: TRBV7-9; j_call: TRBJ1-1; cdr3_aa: CASSLVSQPNTEAFF
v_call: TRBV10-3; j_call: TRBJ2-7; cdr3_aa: CASRDRFVEQYF
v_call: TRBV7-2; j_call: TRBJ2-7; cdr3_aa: CASSRHRGGYEQYF
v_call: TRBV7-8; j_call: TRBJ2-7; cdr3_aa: CASSPRDNLAGYEQYF
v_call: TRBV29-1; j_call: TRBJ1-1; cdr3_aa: CSVDDRAGTEAFF
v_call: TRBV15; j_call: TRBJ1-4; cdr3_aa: CATSRDWSGNEKLFF
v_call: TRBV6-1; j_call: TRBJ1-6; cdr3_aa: CASKGLNVVSYNSPLHF
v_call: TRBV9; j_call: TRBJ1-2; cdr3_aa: CASSIGQGRYTF
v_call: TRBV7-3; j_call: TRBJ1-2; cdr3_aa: CASSRGTGLNYGYTF
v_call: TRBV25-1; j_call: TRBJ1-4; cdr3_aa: CAWSRQGNEKLFF
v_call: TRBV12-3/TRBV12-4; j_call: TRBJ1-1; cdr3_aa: CASSRDRGSMNTEAFF
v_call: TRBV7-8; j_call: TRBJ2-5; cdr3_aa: CASSQRLNRGETQYF
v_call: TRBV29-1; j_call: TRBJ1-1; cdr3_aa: CSVEDEGGPNTEAFF
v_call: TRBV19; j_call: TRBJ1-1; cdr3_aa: CATQDSYTEAFF
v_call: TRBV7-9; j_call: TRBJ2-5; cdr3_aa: CASSLRGDQPQYF
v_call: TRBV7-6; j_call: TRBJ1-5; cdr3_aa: CASSPGTGSNQPQHF
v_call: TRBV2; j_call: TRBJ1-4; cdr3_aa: CAGTGNTEKLFF
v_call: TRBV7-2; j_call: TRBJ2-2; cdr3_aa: CASSLSPGQGATGELFF
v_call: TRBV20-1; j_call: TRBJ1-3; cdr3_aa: CSARQWASSGNTIYF
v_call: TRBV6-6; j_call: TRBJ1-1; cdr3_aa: CASSGNLGSEAFF
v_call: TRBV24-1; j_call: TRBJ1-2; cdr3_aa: CATSDAGTGGGGYTF
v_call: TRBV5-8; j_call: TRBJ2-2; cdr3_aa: CASRPGGAGTGELFF
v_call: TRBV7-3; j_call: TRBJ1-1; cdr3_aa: CASRYSGTDTEAFF
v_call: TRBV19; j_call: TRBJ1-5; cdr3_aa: CASSIQGGPQHF
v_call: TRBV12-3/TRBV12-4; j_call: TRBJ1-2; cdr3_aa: CASSNDRPYGYTF
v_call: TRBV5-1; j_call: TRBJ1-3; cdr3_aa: CASSPGQDRSGNTIYF
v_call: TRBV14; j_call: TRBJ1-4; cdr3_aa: CASSQIRGEKLFF
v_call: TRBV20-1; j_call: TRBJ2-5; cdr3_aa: CSALSTSGQETQYF
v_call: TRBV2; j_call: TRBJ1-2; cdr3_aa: CASSEGRRDGYGYTF
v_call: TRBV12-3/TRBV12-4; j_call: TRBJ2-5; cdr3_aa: CASSQSSGSETQYF
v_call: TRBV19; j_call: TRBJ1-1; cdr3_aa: CASSIGRLLNTEAFF
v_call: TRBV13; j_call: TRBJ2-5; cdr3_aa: CASSARAGGETQYF
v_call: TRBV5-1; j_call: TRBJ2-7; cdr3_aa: CASSERDYEQYF
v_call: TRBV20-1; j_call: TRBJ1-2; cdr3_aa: CSARDHWGRGGYTF
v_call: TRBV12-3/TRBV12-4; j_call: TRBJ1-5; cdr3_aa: CASSLDREIGPQHF
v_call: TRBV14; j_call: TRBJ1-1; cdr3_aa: CASSRQGWANTEAFF
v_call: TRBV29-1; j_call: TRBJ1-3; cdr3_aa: CSVEWDTIYF
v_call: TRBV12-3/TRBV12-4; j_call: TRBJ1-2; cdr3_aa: CASSLNRPLYGYTF
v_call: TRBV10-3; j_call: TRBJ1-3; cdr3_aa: CAISESRGSGNTIYF
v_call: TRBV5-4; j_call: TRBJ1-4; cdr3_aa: CASSWRQGGEKLFF
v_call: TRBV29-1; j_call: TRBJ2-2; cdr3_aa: CSVDGGPANTGELFF
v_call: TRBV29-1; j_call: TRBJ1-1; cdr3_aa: CSETTGRDEAFF
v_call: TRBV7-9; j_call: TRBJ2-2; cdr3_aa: CASSSPRRHENTGELFF
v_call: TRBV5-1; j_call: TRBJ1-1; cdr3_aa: CASSLDGRTEAFF
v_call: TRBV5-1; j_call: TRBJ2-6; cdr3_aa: CASSSSGAAGANVLTF
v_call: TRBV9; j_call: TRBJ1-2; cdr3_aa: CASSSKSRSYGYTF
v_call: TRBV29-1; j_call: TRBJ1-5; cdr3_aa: CSVDRGGNQPQHF